This entry features one T cell receptor beta chain sequence. This entry is derived from a study of blood T cell repertoires in COVID-19. Study details: COVID-19 samples from acute and convalescent phases originated in the United States, Italy and Spain.

Original processing methods: Nucleated cell counts were estimated from reference gene primer amplification. The protocol was immunoSEQ multiplex PCR, while the TCRdb copy is restricted to in-frame clones and leaves out a portion. Clonal size and the V and J genes are those of that table, whereas D and trimming came from the DNA. Here the sample spans approximately 250,000 clones, 70% to 85% being singletons. The germline V gene encodes CDR1 SEHNR and CDR2 FQNEAQ (reference sequence). This CDR3 is built from 14 residues. Trimming cost V 7 bases and J 1 base, with 13 bases left between them. This TCR was recovered from a woman in her thirties or forties who had recovered from COVID-19. Sequenced material: peripheral blood. J is TRBJ1-1 and V is TRBV7-9; D is undetermined. The DNA for the CDR3 is TGTGCCAGCAAAAAAAGCCATGGGAACACTGAAGCTTTCTTT. It translates to CASKKSHGNTEAFF.